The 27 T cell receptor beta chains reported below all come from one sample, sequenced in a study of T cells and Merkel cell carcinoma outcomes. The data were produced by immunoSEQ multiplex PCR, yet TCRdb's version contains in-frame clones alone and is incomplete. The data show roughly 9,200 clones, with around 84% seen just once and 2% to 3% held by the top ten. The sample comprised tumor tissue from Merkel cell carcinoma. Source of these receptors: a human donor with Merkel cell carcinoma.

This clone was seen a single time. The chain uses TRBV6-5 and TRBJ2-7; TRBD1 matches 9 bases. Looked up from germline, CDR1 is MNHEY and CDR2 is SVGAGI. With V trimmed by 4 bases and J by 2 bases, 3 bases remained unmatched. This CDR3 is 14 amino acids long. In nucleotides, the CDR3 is TGTGCCAGCAGTTCTGACAGGGGGGCCTACGAGCAGTACTTC. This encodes CASSSDRGAYEQYF.

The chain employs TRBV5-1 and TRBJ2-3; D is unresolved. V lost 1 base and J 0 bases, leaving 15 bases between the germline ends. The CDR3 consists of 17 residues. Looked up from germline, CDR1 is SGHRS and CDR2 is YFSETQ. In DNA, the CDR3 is TGCGCCAGCAGCTTGCCCACGGGTCTGCGTAGCACAGATACGCAGTATTTT. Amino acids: CASSLPTGLRSTDTQYF.

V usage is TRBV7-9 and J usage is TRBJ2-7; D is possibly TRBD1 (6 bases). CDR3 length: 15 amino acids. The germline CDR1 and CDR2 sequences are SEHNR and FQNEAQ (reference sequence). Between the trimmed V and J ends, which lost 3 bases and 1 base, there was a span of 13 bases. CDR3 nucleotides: TGTGCCAGCAGCTTCGGTGGGGGCGCGTCCTACGAGCAGTACTTC. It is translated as CASSFGGGASYEQYF.

The chain's CDR3 is CASSLWGQGNTGELFF. In nucleotides, the CDR3 is TGCGCCAGCAGCTTATGGGGACAGGGGAACACCGGGGAGCTGTTTTTT. V and J are TRBV5-1 and TRBJ2-2; 9 nucleotides agree with TRBD1. Unmatched junction bases numbered 3, after V lost 2 bases and J lost 1 base. Per the germline V gene, CDR1 is SGHRS and CDR2 is YFSETQ. The CDR3 runs to 16 residues.

CDR3: CASSLRTRDSPLHF. The DNA of the CDR3 is TGTGCCAGCAGCTTAAGGACCAGGGATTCACCCCTCCACTTT. V is TRBV7-2 and J is TRBJ1-6; D is perhaps TRBD1 (5 bases). The ends were cut back, 2 bases at V and 8 bases at J, with 10 bases in the middle. This CDR3 has 14 residues. Germline CDR1 is SGHTA and CDR2 is FQGNSA.

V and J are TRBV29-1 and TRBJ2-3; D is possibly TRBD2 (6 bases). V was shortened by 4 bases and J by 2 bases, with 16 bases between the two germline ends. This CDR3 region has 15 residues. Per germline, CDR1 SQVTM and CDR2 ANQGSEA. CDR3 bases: TGCAGCGTTGGAAGGAACGGGGGAGACACAGATACGCAGTATTTT. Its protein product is CSVGRNGGDTDTQYF.

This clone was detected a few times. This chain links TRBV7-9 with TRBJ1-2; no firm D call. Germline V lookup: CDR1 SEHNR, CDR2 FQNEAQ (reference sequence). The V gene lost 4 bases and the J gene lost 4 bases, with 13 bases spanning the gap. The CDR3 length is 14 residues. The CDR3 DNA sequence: TGTGCCAGCAGCTCTCCTACGGCGACCTATGGCTACACCTTC. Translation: CASSSPTATYGYTF.

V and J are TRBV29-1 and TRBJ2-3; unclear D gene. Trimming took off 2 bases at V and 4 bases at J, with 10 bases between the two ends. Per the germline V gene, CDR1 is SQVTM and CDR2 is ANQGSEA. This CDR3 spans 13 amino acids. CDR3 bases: TGCAGCGTTGAACCCGCCAGGCCAGATACGCAGTATTTT. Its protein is CSVEPARPDTQYF.

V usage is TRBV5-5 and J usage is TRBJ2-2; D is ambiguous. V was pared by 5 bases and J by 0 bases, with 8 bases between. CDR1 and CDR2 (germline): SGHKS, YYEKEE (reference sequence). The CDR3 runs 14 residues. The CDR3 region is CASSFQANTGELFF. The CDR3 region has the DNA TGTGCCAGCAGTTTTCAAGCGAACACCGGGGAGCTGTTTTTT.

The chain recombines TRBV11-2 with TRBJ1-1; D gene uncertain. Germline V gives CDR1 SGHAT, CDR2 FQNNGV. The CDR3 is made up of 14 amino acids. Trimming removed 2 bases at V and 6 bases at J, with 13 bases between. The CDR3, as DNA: TGTGCCAGCAGCTTACCCCCCCCTTTTGCTGAAGCTTTCTTT. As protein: CASSLPPPFAEAFF.

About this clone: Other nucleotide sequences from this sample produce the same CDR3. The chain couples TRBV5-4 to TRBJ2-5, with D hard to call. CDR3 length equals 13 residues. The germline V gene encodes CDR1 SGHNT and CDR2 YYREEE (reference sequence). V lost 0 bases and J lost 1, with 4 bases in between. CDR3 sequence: CASSLGAQETQYF. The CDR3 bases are TGTGCCAGCAGCTTGGGGGCCCAAGAGACCCAGTACTTC.

The CDR3 bases are TGTGCCAGCAGGGGGATCGGACACCCAGGTTCCTACGAGCAGTACTTC. Translation: CASRGIGHPGSYEQYF. This rearrangement joins TRBV27 to TRBJ2-7; possibly TRBD1 for D (5 bases). V was shortened by 6 bases and J by 1 base, with 19 bases between the two germline ends. CDR1 and CDR2 from the germline V gene are MNHEY and SMNVEV (reference sequence). The CDR3 consists of 16 residues.

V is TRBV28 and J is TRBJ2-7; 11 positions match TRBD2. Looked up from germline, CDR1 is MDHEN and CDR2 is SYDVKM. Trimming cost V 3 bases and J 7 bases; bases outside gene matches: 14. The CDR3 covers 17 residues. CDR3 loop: CASSLASGGTRGGEQYF. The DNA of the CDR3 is TGTGCCAGCAGTTTGGCTAGCGGGGGGACCCGCGGGGGAGAGCAGTACTTC.

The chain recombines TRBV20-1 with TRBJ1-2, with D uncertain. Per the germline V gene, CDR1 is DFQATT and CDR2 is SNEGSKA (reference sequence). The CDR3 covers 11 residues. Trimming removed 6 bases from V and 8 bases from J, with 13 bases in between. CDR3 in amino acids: CSAWSEFGYTF. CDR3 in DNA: TGCAGTGCCTGGTCGGAGTTCGGCTACACCTTC.

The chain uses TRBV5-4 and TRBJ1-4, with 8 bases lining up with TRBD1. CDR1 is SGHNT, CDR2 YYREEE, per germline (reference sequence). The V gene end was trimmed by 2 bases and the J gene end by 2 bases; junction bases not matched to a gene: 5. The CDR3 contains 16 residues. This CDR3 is CASSLQGVMTNEKLFF. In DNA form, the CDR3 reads TGTGCCAGCAGCTTACAGGGGGTAATGACTAATGAAAAACTGTTTTTT.

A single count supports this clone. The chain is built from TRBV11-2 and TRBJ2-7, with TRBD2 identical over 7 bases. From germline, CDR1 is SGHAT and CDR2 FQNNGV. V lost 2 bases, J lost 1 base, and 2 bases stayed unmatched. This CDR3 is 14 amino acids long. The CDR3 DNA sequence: TGTGCCAGCAGCTTAATGGGGGGGTCCTACGAGCAGTACTTC. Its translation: CASSLMGGSYEQYF.

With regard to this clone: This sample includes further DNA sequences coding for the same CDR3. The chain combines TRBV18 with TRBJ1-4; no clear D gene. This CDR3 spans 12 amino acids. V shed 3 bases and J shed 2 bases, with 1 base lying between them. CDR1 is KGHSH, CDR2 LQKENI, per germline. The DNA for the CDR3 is TGTGCCAGCTCACCCACTAATGAAAAACTGTTTTTT. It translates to CASSPTNEKLFF.

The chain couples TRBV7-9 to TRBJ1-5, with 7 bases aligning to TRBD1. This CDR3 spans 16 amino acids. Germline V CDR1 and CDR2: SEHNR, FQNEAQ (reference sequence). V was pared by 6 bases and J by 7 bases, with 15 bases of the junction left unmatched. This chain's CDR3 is CASSTSDRDRGQPQHF. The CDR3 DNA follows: TGTGCCAGCAGTACGTCTGACAGGGACCGAGGACAGCCCCAGCATTTT.

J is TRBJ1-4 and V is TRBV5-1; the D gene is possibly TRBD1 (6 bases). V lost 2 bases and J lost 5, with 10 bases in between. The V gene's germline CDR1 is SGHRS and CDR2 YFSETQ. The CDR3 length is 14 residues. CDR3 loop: CASSFKGENEKLFF. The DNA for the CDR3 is TGCGCCAGCAGCTTTAAGGGGGAGAATGAAAAACTGTTTTTT.

The CDR3 sequence: CASSLGGGNQPQHF. CDR3 coding DNA: TGCGCCAGCAGCTTGGGAGGGGGAAATCAGCCCCAGCATTTT. The chain employs TRBV5-1 and TRBJ1-5, with D possibly being TRBD1 (6 bases). Germline V gene sequence: CDR1 SGHRS, CDR2 YFSETQ. Deletions cut 0 bases from V and 4 bases from J, with 8 bases between. The CDR3 totals 14 residues. Filled out from reference TRBV5-1 and TRBJ1-5, the complete variable domain reads KAGVTQTPRYLIKTRGQQVTLSCSPISGHRSVSWYQQTPGQGLQFLFEYFSETQRNKGNFPGRFSGRQFSNSRSEMNVSTLELGDSALYLCASSLGGGNQPQHFGDGTRLSIL.

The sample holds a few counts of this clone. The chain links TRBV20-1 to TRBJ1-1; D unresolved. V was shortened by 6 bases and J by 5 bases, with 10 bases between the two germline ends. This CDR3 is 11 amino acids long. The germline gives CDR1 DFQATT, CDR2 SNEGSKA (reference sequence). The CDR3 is CSAGKVTEAFF. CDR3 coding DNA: TGCAGTGCCGGTAAGGTTACTGAAGCTTTCTTT.

The CDR3 bases are TGTGCCAGCAGTTATATGGGACAGGCCTGGACGCAGTATTTT. Its translation: CASSYMGQAWTQYF. The chain joins TRBV27 to TRBJ2-3; 8 nucleotides match TRBD1. This CDR3 comprises 14 residues. CDR1 and CDR2 from the germline V gene are MNHEY and SMNVEV (reference sequence). The trim removed 4 bases at V and 9 bases at J, leaving 9 bases unmatched.

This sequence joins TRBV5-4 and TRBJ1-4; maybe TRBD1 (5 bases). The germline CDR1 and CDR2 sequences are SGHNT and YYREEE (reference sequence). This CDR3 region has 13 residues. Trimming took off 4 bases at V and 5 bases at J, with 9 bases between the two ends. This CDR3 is CASSPAGNEKLFF. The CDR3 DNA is TGTGCCAGCAGCCCAGCAGGGAATGAAAAACTGTTTTTT.

The CDR3 coding sequence is TGCGCCAGCAGCTCGGGACAGCACACAGATACGCAGTATTTT. Amino acid sequence: CASSSGQHTDTQYF. The chain is built from TRBV5-1 and TRBJ2-3, with TRBD1 matching 7 bases. The CDR3 loop spans 14 amino acids. Germline trimming cut 3 bases from V and 2 bases from J; bases unmatched to any gene: 3. Germline CDR1 reads SGHRS; CDR2 reads YFSETQ. The whole variable domain, remainder taken from reference TRBV5-1 and TRBJ2-3, is KAGVTQTPRYLIKTRGQQVTLSCSPISGHRSVSWYQQTPGQGLQFLFEYFSETQRNKGNFPGRFSGRQFSNSRSEMNVSTLELGDSALYLCASSSGQHTDTQYFGPGTRLTVL.

The CDR3 is CASSLSARTPYEQYF. The CDR3 DNA sequence: TGTGCCAGCAGTTTATCTGCCAGGACCCCCTACGAGCAGTACTTC. The rearrangement uses TRBV27 and TRBJ2-7; no definite D call. Trimming removed 0 bases at V and 2 bases at J, with 11 bases between. Germline loops: CDR1 MNHEY, CDR2 SMNVEV (reference sequence). This CDR3 has 15 residues.

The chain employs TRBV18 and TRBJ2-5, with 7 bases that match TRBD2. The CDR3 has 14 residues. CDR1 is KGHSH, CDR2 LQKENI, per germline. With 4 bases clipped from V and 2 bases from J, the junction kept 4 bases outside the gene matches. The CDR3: CASSLVSGQETQYF. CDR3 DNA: TGTGCCAGCTCACTGGTTAGCGGGCAAGAGACCCAGTACTTC.

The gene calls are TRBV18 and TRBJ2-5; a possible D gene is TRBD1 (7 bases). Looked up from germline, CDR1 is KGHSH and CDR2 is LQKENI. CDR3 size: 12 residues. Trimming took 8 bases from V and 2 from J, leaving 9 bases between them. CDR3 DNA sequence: TGTGCCAGCGCGGGACAGCAAGAGACCCAGTACTTC. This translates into CASAGQQETQYF.